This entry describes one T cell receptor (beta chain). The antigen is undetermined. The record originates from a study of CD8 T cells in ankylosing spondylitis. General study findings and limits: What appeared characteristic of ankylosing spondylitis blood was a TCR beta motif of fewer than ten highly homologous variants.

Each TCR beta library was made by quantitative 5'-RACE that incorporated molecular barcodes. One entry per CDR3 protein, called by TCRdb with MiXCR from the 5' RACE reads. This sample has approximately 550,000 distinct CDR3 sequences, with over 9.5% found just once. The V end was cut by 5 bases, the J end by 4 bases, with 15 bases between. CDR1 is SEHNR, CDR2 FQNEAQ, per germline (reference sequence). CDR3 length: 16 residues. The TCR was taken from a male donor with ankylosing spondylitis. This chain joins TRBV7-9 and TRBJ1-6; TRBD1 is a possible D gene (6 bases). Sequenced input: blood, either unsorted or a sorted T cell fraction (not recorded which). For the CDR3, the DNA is TGTGCCAGCAGCCAAGGCGGGGGCGGGTATAATTCACCCCTCCACTTT. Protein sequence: CASSQGGGGYNSPLHF.